The 22 T cell receptor beta chains reported below all come from one sample, sequenced in a study of CD8+CD57+ T cells in acquired aplastic anemia. Profiles of TCR beta VDJ and CDR3 were generated from a genomic DNA template. From the reads, TCRdb called clonotypes with MiXCR, one entry per CDR3 protein. The sample has hundreds of thousands of distinct CDR3 sequences; more than 25% are singletons. The authors sequenced patients whose flow cytometry had shown CD8+CD57+ cell expansion. Sequenced: sorted CD4+, CD8+, or CD8+CD57+ T cells (not recorded which) from PBMCs. The receptors shown here come from a human donor with aplastic anemia.

Notes on this clonotype: This may be a read error: a much more frequent sequence differs by one nucleotide. The rearrangement uses TRBV7-8 and TRBJ1-2; a weak D match, TRBD1 (6 bases). This CDR3 spans 17 amino acids. Germline CDR1 SGHVS, CDR2 FQNEAQ. The CDR3: CASSLSGAPPANHGYTF. Here the CDR3 DNA reads TGTGCCAGCAGCTTATCAGGGGCGCCCCCAGCTAACCATGGCTACACCTTC. Drawing the rest from reference TRBV7-8 and TRBJ1-2, the complete variable domain is GAGVSQSPRYKVAKRGQDVALRCDPISGHVSLFWYQQALGQGPEFLTYFQNEAQLDKSGLPSDRFFAERPEGSVSTLKIQRTQQEDSAVYLCASSLSGAPPANHGYTFGSGTRLTVV.

This clonotype was picked up a small number of times. The CDR3 region has the DNA TGTGCCAGCAGCGTAGCGAGCAATGAGCAGTTCTTC. Protein sequence: CASSVASNEQFF. The rearrangement joins TRBV9 to TRBJ2-1; no firm D call. CDR3 length: 12 amino acids. CDR1 and CDR2 (germline): SGDLS, YYNGEE. Trimming shortened V by 0 bases and J by 6 bases, and 4 bases separated the two germline ends.

The chain is built from TRBV12-3 or TRBV12-4 and TRBJ2-6; 8 nucleotides align to TRBD1. The junction had 14 bases not matched to a gene; V was cut back by 5 bases and J by 2 bases. There are 19 residues in the CDR3. CDR3 in amino acids: CASSPSNFRGRTGANVLTF. CDR3 DNA sequence: TGTGCCAGCAGTCCCTCTAACTTCAGGGGGCGGACTGGGGCCAACGTCCTGACTTTC.

The chain uses TRBV3-1 and TRBJ1-1, with a possible D match to TRBD1 (5 bases). V lost 3 bases and J 8 bases, leaving 10 bases between the germline ends. The CDR3 loop spans 12 amino acids. CDR1 is LGHDT and CDR2 is YNNKEL in the germline V gene (reference sequence). CDR3 nucleotide sequence: TGTGCCAGCAGCCAGGGGGATCGAGAAGCTTTCTTT. It is translated as CASSQGDREAFF.

The V and J genes are TRBV4-1 and TRBJ2-7; TRBD1 agrees at 8 bases. Trimming took 1 base from V and 1 from J; bases not matched to a gene: 12. Germline V CDR1 and CDR2: MGHRA, YSYEKL. The CDR3 consists of 18 residues. The CDR3 spells CASSQVPDRDRSSYEQYF. CDR3 nucleotides: TGCGCCAGCAGCCAAGTCCCCGACCGGGACAGGTCTTCCTACGAGCAGTACTTC.

This clonotype was seen just once. V and J are TRBV5-6 and TRBJ1-2; no firm D call. CDR1 is SGHDT and CDR2 is YYEEEE in the germline V gene. The CDR3 is 14 residues long. V was trimmed by 8 bases and J by 3 bases, leaving 17 bases between them. The CDR3 sequence is CASARDGGDYGYTF. The CDR3 nucleotides read TGTGCCAGTGCTAGAGACGGCGGTGACTATGGCTACACCTTC.

The chain joins TRBV15 to TRBJ2-7, with 10 nucleotides matching TRBD2. The ends lost 1 base at V and 2 bases at J; junction bases unmatched: 2. This CDR3 has 15 amino acids. From germline, CDR1 is LNHNV and CDR2 YYDKDF (reference sequence). DNA for the CDR3: TGTGCCACCAGCAGAGCTAGCGGGGGTCCCTACGAGCAGTACTTC. This translates into CATSRASGGPYEQYF.

This clonotype was counted at least ten times. This chain connects TRBV10-1 to TRBJ2-1; unclear D gene. Germline loops: CDR1 WNHNN, CDR2 SYGVQD (reference sequence). Trimming took off 6 bases at V and 2 bases at J, with 14 bases between the two ends. The CDR3 totals 15 residues. CDR3 nucleotides: TGCGCCAGCAGCACTCGGACCCGAGCCTACAATGAGCAGTTCTTC. Protein product: CASSTRTRAYNEQFF.

This clonotype was detected only a few times. This chain uses TRBV7-2 with TRBJ2-3; 13 bases map to TRBD2. The germline CDR1 and CDR2 sequences are SGHTA and FQGNSA. The CDR3 contains 15 residues. Losses at the gene ends were 6 bases for V and 4 bases for J; bases not matched to a gene: 4. CDR3 DNA: TGTGCCAGCAGACTAGCGGGGGGGCGGCCAGATACGCAGTATTTT. Translating gives CASRLAGGRPDTQYF.

This clonotype was counted between two and nine times. The chain couples TRBV19 to TRBJ1-2; D may be TRBD1 (6 bases). V lost 5 bases and J 0 bases, leaving 16 bases between the germline ends. The CDR3 loop spans 16 amino acids. In germline, CDR1 is LNHDA, CDR2 SQIVND (reference sequence). CDR3 region: CASSPTRQDTNYGYTF. Here the CDR3 DNA reads TGTGCCAGTAGTCCGACAAGACAGGATACTAACTATGGCTACACCTTC.

This rearrangement joins TRBV10-3 to TRBJ2-7; no clear D gene. CDR3 length equals 11 residues. Germline CDR1 and CDR2: ENHRY and SYGVKD. V lost 1 base and J 6 bases, leaving 4 bases between the germline ends. In DNA form, the CDR3 reads TGTGCCATCAGTGAGTTTGCCGAGCAGTACTTC. It is translated as CAISEFAEQYF.

This clonotype appeared many times. The rearrangement joins TRBV20-1 to TRBJ1-2; possibly TRBD1 for D (6 bases). The CDR3 runs to 13 residues. Germline-derived CDR1 and CDR2 are DFQATT and SNEGSKA (reference sequence). V was trimmed by 2 bases and J by 2 bases, leaving 9 bases between them. The CDR3 bases are TGCAGTGCTAGAACAGGGTTAAACTATGGCTACACCTTC. Translation gives CSARTGLNYGYTF.

The table lists this clonotype with many counts. This chain uses TRBV7-2 with TRBJ2-5, with D possibly being TRBD2 (5 bases). Trimming removed 5 bases from V and 5 bases from J, with 12 bases in between. Germline lookup yields CDR1 SGHTA and CDR2 FQGNSA. The CDR3 runs 13 residues. The CDR3 loop reads CASSGRTRETQYF. In DNA, the CDR3 is TGTGCCAGCAGCGGGAGAACGAGGGAGACCCAGTACTTC.

The sample holds a few counts of this clonotype. The chain couples TRBV9 to TRBJ1-2, with 12 bases identical to TRBD1. Germline lookup yields CDR1 SGDLS and CDR2 YYNGEE. This CDR3 is 19 amino acids long. V lost 0 bases to trimming and J lost 2 bases; unmatched junction nucleotides: 11. CDR3 region: CASSVGSLWDRGPNYGYTF. CDR3 sequence (DNA): TGTGCCAGCAGCGTAGGGTCCCTCTGGGACAGGGGGCCCAACTATGGCTACACCTTC.

The chain couples TRBV4-2 to TRBJ2-1; 10 bases are a match to TRBD1. The germline gives CDR1 LGHNA, CDR2 YNFKEQ. V gave up 4 bases and J gave up 5 bases; unmatched junction bases: 17. CDR3 length: 19 residues. CDR3 residues: CASSPQEGTGAPIDNEQFF. The CDR3 nucleotides are TGTGCCAGCAGCCCGCAGGAAGGGACAGGGGCCCCCATTGACAATGAGCAGTTCTTC.

Comment on this clonotype: With a much larger clone just one base away, this may be a read error. Likely a read error: the CDR3 ends without its conserved phenylalanine or tryptophan. The CDR3 DNA sequence: TGTGCCAGTAGTATTGATGTGGGCACTGAAGCTTTCCTT. Its protein is CASSIDVGTEAFL. The chain carries TRBV19 and TRBJ1-1; D not resolved. V was pared by 3 bases and J by 4 bases, with 9 bases between. The CDR3 totals 13 residues. CDR1 LNHDA and CDR2 SQIVND come from the germline V gene (reference sequence).

This chain links TRBV19 with TRBJ2-6, with D tentatively TRBD1 (5 bases). There are 14 residues in the CDR3. Germline V gene sequence: CDR1 LNHDA, CDR2 SQIVND (reference sequence). V shed 4 bases and J shed 4 bases, with 8 bases lying between them. CDR3 coding DNA: TGTGCCAGTAGTACAGGGTTAGGGGCCAACGTCCTGACTTTC. This gives the protein CASSTGLGANVLTF.

This clonotype was counted between two and nine times. This sequence joins TRBV14 and TRBJ1-4; possible D gene TRBD1, 5 bases. This CDR3 spans 14 amino acids. V was cut by 4 bases and J by 8 bases, with 14 bases left in between. The V gene's germline CDR1 is SGHDN and CDR2 FVKESK. The CDR3 DNA reads TGTGCCAGCAGCCCCCACGCAGGGACCGAAAAACTGTTTTTT. This translates into CASSPHAGTEKLFF.

The chain recombines TRBV2 with TRBJ1-6, with TRBD1 as a possible D gene (6 bases). The CDR3 is 16 amino acids. Trimming stripped 1 base from V and 5 bases from J, with 12 bases between. CDR1 and CDR2 (germline): SNHLY, FYNNEI. CDR3 sequence: CASSEVRTANNSPLHF. The CDR3 nucleotides read TGTGCCAGCAGTGAAGTTCGGACAGCAAATAATTCACCCCTCCACTTT.

In its sample, this clonotype was seen many times. DNA for the CDR3: TGTGCCACCAGCAGCTCGACCCCTCGGCCTGGAGGCTACACCTTC. It yields the protein CATSSSTPRPGGYTF. This rearrangement joins TRBV15 to TRBJ1-2, with D unclear. V was trimmed by 3 bases and J by 8 bases, leaving 19 bases between them. Germline V gene sequence: CDR1 LNHNV, CDR2 YYDKDF (reference sequence). The CDR3 has 15 amino acids.

The chain joins TRBV15 to TRBJ2-1, with TRBD2 matching over 8 bases. The CDR3 consists of 13 residues. The germline V gene encodes CDR1 LNHNV and CDR2 YYDKDF (reference sequence). With V trimmed by 8 bases and J by 7 bases, 7 bases remained unmatched. The CDR3 loop is CATWPSGRNEQFF. The CDR3 DNA reads TGTGCCACCTGGCCCAGCGGGAGAAATGAGCAGTTCTTC.

This clonotype was counted many times. V and J are TRBV29-1 and TRBJ2-1; no reliable D call. The V end lost 3 bases, the J end lost 4 bases, and 7 bases lay between the germline ends. The CDR3 extends over 12 amino acids. Germline V gene data show CDR1 as SQVTM and CDR2 as ANQGSEA. The CDR3 DNA follows: TGCAGCGTTGATATCGGGTACAATGAGCAGTTCTTC. Its translation is CSVDIGYNEQFF.